Shown below are 25 T cell receptor beta chains from a single sample sequenced in a study of T cell clones after liver transplantation (dated by TCRdb to the late 2010s). This sample's time point label indicates: pre-transplant. Libraries were made using the immunoSEQ multiplex PCR assay. TCRdb retrieved this table from immuneACCESS and kept in-frame rearrangements only. Not all clones are present; in checked studies, unresolved V genes account for under half, and no reason is known for the remainder. Across this sample there are approximately 68,000 clones, with 80% seen only once. About 0.64% of the sample is taken by the ten largest. The specimen was CD4+ T cells from blood, collected before liver transplant. These receptors were collected from a human donor who received a liver transplant.

This sequence joins TRBV2 and TRBJ1-1; D remains ambiguous. Germline V CDR1 and CDR2: SNHLY, FYNNEI. The CDR3 totals 14 residues. V was clipped by 3 bases and J by 4 bases, with 12 bases between them. The CDR3 reads CASSDWPVGTEAFF. In DNA form, the CDR3 reads TGTGCCAGCAGTGACTGGCCCGTGGGCACTGAAGCTTTCTTT.

This sequence joins TRBV9 and TRBJ2-7, with D possibly TRBD1 on 6 matching bases. The V gene lost 4 bases and the J gene lost 3 bases, with 17 bases spanning the gap. The CDR3 extends over 15 amino acids. Germline V CDR1 and CDR2: SGDLS, YYNGEE. Here the CDR3 DNA reads TGTGCCAGCAGCTGGGACAAACTTAACCTCTACGAGCAGTACTTC. Translating it yields CASSWDKLNLYEQYF. The whole variable domain, filled in from reference TRBV9 and TRBJ2-7, reads DSGVTQTPKHLITATGQRVTLRCSPRSGDLSVYWYQQSLDQGLQFLIQYYNGEERAKGNILERFSAQQFPDLHSELNLSSLELGDSALYFCASSWDKLNLYEQYFGPGTRLTVT.

CDR3 nucleotides: TGTGCCAGTAGTACTCCGGGACAGGGACTTGAAGCTTTCTTT. Its translation: CASSTPGQGLEAFF. This sequence joins TRBV19 and TRBJ1-1, with 9 nucleotides matching TRBD1. The CDR3 has 14 residues. The junction had 7 bases not matched to a gene; V was cut back by 4 bases and J by 7 bases. The germline V gene encodes CDR1 LNHDA and CDR2 SQIVND (reference sequence).

The chain has TRBV5-1 and TRBJ2-7, with 9 bases matching TRBD2. The V gene end was trimmed by 0 bases and the J gene end by 2 bases; junction bases not matched to a gene: 3. In germline, CDR1 is SGHRS, CDR2 YFSETQ. CDR3 length equals 15 residues. The CDR3 region is CASSLGAGGPYEQYF. The CDR3 DNA sequence: TGCGCCAGCAGCTTGGGAGCGGGGGGACCCTACGAGCAGTACTTC.

The V and J genes are TRBV11-2 and TRBJ2-3; D not resolved. Germline CDR1 is SGHAT and CDR2 is FQNNGV. The ends were cut back, 5 bases at V and 5 bases at J, with 8 bases in the middle. CDR3 length equals 12 residues. The CDR3 here is CASSHRVDTQYF. The DNA of the CDR3 is TGTGCCAGCAGCCATAGGGTAGATACGCAGTATTTT.

The rearrangement links TRBV28 to TRBJ2-1; 9 nucleotides agree with TRBD1. The germline V gene has CDR1 MDHEN and CDR2 SYDVKM. The V gene end was trimmed by 6 bases and the J gene end by 9 bases; junction bases not matched to a gene: 12. This CDR3 has 15 residues. CDR3 sequence: CASRPGQGRTVEQFF. As DNA, the CDR3 is TGTGCCAGCAGACCAGGACAGGGGCGCACCGTTGAGCAGTTCTTC. Full variable domain (remainder filled in from reference TRBV28 and TRBJ2-1): DVKVTQSSRYLVKRTGEKVFLECVQDMDHENMFWYRQDPGLGLRLIYFSYDVKMKEKGDIPEGYSVSREKKERFSLILESASTNQTSMYLCASRPGQGRTVEQFFGPGTRLTVL.

DNA for the CDR3: TGCGCCAGCAGCTCCCTTGCGGGGGAGACCCAGTACTTC. Translated, it gives CASSSLAGETQYF. This sequence joins TRBV5-1 and TRBJ2-5, with D tentatively TRBD2 (6 bases). The CDR3 spans 13 residues. Trimming left V 3 bases short and J 5 bases short, with 11 bases between. Germline loops: CDR1 SGHRS, CDR2 YFSETQ.

The chain is built from TRBV7-9 and TRBJ1-1; TRBD1 might be the D (5 bases). CDR1 is SEHNR and CDR2 is FQNEAQ in the germline V gene (reference sequence). Deletions cut 4 bases from V and 1 base from J, with 13 bases between. The CDR3 extends over 15 amino acids. The CDR3 region has the DNA TGTGCCAGCAGCTCTGGAGGGGCCCAGAACACTGAAGCTTTCTTT. Encoded protein: CASSSGGAQNTEAFF.

There are a few counts of this clone. The rearrangement uses TRBV9 and TRBJ2-1; 13 bases agree with TRBD2. The V gene end was trimmed by 0 bases and the J gene end by 8 bases; junction bases not matched to a gene: 5. Germline CDR1 SGDLS, CDR2 YYNGEE. The CDR3 is 16 amino acids. The CDR3: CASSVGTSGSRYEQFF. CDR3 sequence (DNA): TGTGCCAGCAGCGTAGGGACTAGCGGGAGCAGGTATGAGCAGTTCTTC.

A single count supports this clone. The genes are TRBV7-9 and TRBJ1-4; D unresolved. Trimming pared 5 bases from V and 5 bases from J, leaving 15 bases between. Germline V CDR1 and CDR2: SEHNR, FQNEAQ (reference sequence). CDR3 size: 15 residues. The CDR3 sequence: CASSPRRYTNEKLFF. The DNA of the CDR3 is TGTGCCAGCAGCCCCCGAAGATACACAAATGAAAAACTGTTTTTT. The full variable domain, with the rest looked up from reference TRBV7-9 and TRBJ1-4, is DTGVSQNPRHKITKRGQNVTFRCDPISEHNRLYWYRQTLGQGPEFLTYFQNEAQLEKSRLLSDRFSAERPKGSFSTLEIQRTEQGDSAMYLCASSPRRYTNEKLFFGSGTQLSVL.

This clone was found once. The chain couples TRBV19 to TRBJ1-1; 11 positions match TRBD1. The length of the CDR3 is 17 residues. Looked up from germline, CDR1 is LNHDA and CDR2 is SQIVND (reference sequence). Losses at the gene ends were 5 bases for V and 1 base for J; bases not matched to a gene: 9. This CDR3 is CASSPRDRGMGNTEAFF. The DNA of the CDR3 is TGTGCCAGTAGTCCACGGGACAGGGGGATGGGGAACACTGAAGCTTTCTTT.

The chain combines TRBV6-6 with TRBJ1-2; no clear D. Germline CDR1 MNHNY, CDR2 SVGAGI (reference sequence). This CDR3 spans 14 amino acids. V was pared by 4 bases and J by 8 bases, with 17 bases between. The CDR3 DNA reads TGTGCCAGCAGTTCAGAGTGGACGTCGTCGGGCTACACCTTC. Protein: CASSSEWTSSGYTF.

V usage is TRBV5-1 and J usage is TRBJ2-1, with TRBD1 as a possible D gene (6 bases). The V gene's germline CDR1 is SGHRS and CDR2 YFSETQ. The CDR3 has 15 amino acids. Trimming shortened V by 0 bases and J by 2 bases, and 9 bases separated the two germline ends. The CDR3 sequence is CASSLDRTAYNEQFF. The CDR3 nucleotides read TGCGCCAGCAGCTTGGACAGGACAGCCTACAATGAGCAGTTCTTC.

The chain combines TRBV11-2 with TRBJ2-3; possible D gene TRBD1, 6 bases. Trimming took 1 base from V and 4 from J, leaving 15 bases between them. Germline V lookup: CDR1 SGHAT, CDR2 FQNNGV. This CDR3 region has 16 residues. In DNA form, the CDR3 reads TGTGCCAGCAGCTTAGCGGCCTGGGCAGGGGCAGATACGCAGTATTTT. This codes for CASSLAAWAGADTQYF. The full variable domain, with the rest looked up from reference TRBV11-2 and TRBJ2-3, is EAGVAQSPRYKIIEKRQSVAFWCNPISGHATLYWYQQILGQGPKLLIQFQNNGVVDDSQLPKDRFSAERLKGVDSTLKIQPAKLEDSAVYLCASSLAAWAGADTQYFGPGTRLTVL.

The rearrangement links TRBV25-1 to TRBJ2-3; 7 bases match TRBD2. CDR1 and CDR2 from the germline V gene are MGHDK and SYGVNS. This CDR3 is built from 14 residues. Germline trimming cut 4 bases from V and 4 bases from J; bases unmatched to any gene: 5. CDR3 residues: CASSVGGNADTQYF. DNA for the CDR3: TGTGCCAGCAGTGTGGGGGGGAACGCAGATACGCAGTATTTT.

The V call is TRBV18, the J call TRBJ1-1, with D uncertain. This CDR3 has 14 amino acids. Trimming pared 3 bases from V and 1 base from J, leaving 9 bases between. CDR1 is KGHSH and CDR2 is LQKENI in the germline V gene. The CDR3 bases are TGTGCCAGCTCACCGGGTCGACAGAACACTGAAGCTTTCTTT. It is translated as CASSPGRQNTEAFF.

The J gene is TRBJ2-5, the V gene TRBV5-6; a possible D gene is TRBD1 (5 bases). V was shortened by 4 bases and J by 3 bases, with 22 bases between the two germline ends. Germline loops: CDR1 SGHDT, CDR2 YYEEEE. The CDR3 sequence is 17 residues long. This CDR3 reads CASSPIVGRASKETQYF. CDR3 coding DNA: TGTGCCAGCAGCCCTATCGTCGGCAGGGCGAGTAAAGAGACCCAGTACTTC.

This chain uses TRBV19 with TRBJ1-5, with 7 bases lining up with TRBD1. Losses at the gene ends were 1 base for V and 3 bases for J; bases not matched to a gene: 18. The CDR3 is 20 residues long. Germline CDR1 LNHDA, CDR2 SQIVND (reference sequence). The CDR3 coding sequence is TGTGCCAGTAGTATAGCCCCACACAGGGGATCGGTTTACGACAATCAGCCCCAGCATTTT. Translation: CASSIAPHRGSVYDNQPQHF. The full variable domain, rest sourced from reference TRBV19 and TRBJ1-5, is DGGITQSPKYLFRKEGQNVTLSCEQNLNHDAMYWYRQDPGQGLRLIYYSQIVNDFQKGDIAEGYSVSREKKESFPLTVTSAQKNPTAFYLCASSIAPHRGSVYDNQPQHFGDGTRLSIL.

The gene calls are TRBV5-4 and TRBJ2-1, with TRBD2 identical over 13 bases. CDR1 SGHNT and CDR2 YYREEE come from the germline V gene (reference sequence). V was clipped by 4 bases and J by 5 bases; unmatched bases: 9. CDR3 size: 17 residues. CDR3 DNA sequence: TGTGCCAGCAGCAATTGGGGGACTAGCGGGAAACACAATGAGCAGTTCTTC. Amino acid sequence: CASSNWGTSGKHNEQFF.

The chain combines TRBV28 with TRBJ1-5, with 9 bases fitting TRBD1. Losses at the gene ends were 5 bases for V and 2 bases for J; bases not matched to a gene: 4. CDR3 size: 15 residues. In germline, CDR1 is MDHEN, CDR2 SYDVKM. CDR3 in DNA: TGTGCCAGCAGTCTTCGGGACAGGGGCAATCAGCCCCAGCATTTT. This translates into CASSLRDRGNQPQHF.

The J gene is TRBJ2-1, the V gene TRBV2, with D unclear. This CDR3 is 17 amino acids long. V was shortened by 0 bases and J by 0 bases, with 12 bases between the two germline ends. Germline CDR1 SNHLY, CDR2 FYNNEI. CDR3 DNA: TGTGCCAGCAGTGAAGCGGTTAGCTTTTCCTCCTACAATGAGCAGTTCTTC. It is translated as CASSEAVSFSSYNEQFF.

V and J are TRBV10-3 and TRBJ2-4; tentatively, D is TRBD1 (6 bases). Germline V lookup: CDR1 ENHRY, CDR2 SYGVKD. The V end lost 5 bases, the J end lost 6 bases, and 8 bases lay between the germline ends. The CDR3 is made up of 12 amino acids. CDR3 sequence (DNA): TGTGCCATCAGTAGAGGGGGAAACATTCAGTACTTC. Its translation is CAISRGGNIQYF.

This chain joins TRBV6-1 and TRBJ1-5, with 11 bases aligning to TRBD1. V shed 4 bases and J 7 bases; nucleotides not matched to a gene: 9. Germline V gene lookup returns CDR1 MNHNS and CDR2 SASEGT. The CDR3 has 16 amino acids. CDR3 nucleotides: TGTGCCAGCAGTGGAGGACAGGGGGCATATTCACAGCCCCAGCATTTT. It is translated as CASSGGQGAYSQPQHF.

The chain has TRBV6-6 and TRBJ2-7, with TRBD1 matching 7 bases. V lost 0 bases to trimming and J lost 2 bases; unmatched junction nucleotides: 4. This CDR3 comprises 15 residues. Germline CDR1 MNHNY, CDR2 SVGAGI (reference sequence). The CDR3 spells CASSYSQGRTYEQYF. CDR3 coding DNA: TGTGCCAGCAGTTACTCACAGGGGCGAACCTACGAGCAGTACTTC.

The CDR3 DNA follows: TGTGCCAGCCATGCACAGGGGGCCGGGGAGCAGTACTTC. It specifies CASHAQGAGEQYF. The V gene is TRBV7-9, the J gene TRBJ2-7, with TRBD1 matching over 9 bases. Per the germline V gene, CDR1 is SEHNR and CDR2 is FQNEAQ (reference sequence). V dropped 8 bases and J dropped 7; count of bases not matched to a gene: 9. The CDR3 spans 13 residues.